The rows below give T cell receptor beta chains drawn from one sample of a study of T cells in Graves' hyperthyroidism and ophthalmopathy. TCRdb reprocessed the multiplex PCR reads with MiXCR, giving one entry per CDR3 protein. Of hundreds of thousands of distinct CDR3 sequences in the sample, over 12% were seen once. The sequenced sample was blood. The receptors stem from a man between 45 and 60 years old with Graves' ophthalmopathy. The CDR3 runs from the conserved cysteine through the conserved F or W. The order of the fields is V gene, clone size, D gene, J gene, CDR3 length, CDR3 protein, CDR3 DNA. D genes are given only for firm matches. The size entry is marked missing in some rows and otherwise reads once, few, many or a size class.

V gene: TRBV19; clone size: .; D gene: TRBD1; J gene: TRBJ1-1; CDR3 length: 16; CDR3 protein: CASSRERGQGRPEAFF; CDR3 DNA: TGTGCCAGTAGCCGTGAGCGTGGACAGGGGCGCCCTGAAGCTTTCTTT
V gene: TRBV19; clone size: few; D gene: .; J gene: TRBJ2-2; CDR3 length: 14; CDR3 protein: CASSIDTNTGELFF; CDR3 DNA: TGTGCCAGTAGTATAGACACGAACACCGGGGAGCTGTTTTTT
V gene: TRBV20-1; clone size: few; D gene: .; J gene: TRBJ1-5; CDR3 length: 15; CDR3 protein: CSANTGRGSNQPQHF; CDR3 DNA: TGCAGTGCCAATACAGGGAGGGGAAGCAATCAGCCCCAGCATTTT
V gene: TRBV19; clone size: .; D gene: .; J gene: TRBJ1-5; CDR3 length: 16; CDR3 protein: CASSPLQPKGNQPQHF; CDR3 DNA: TGTGCCAGTAGCCCTTTACAGCCTAAGGGCAATCAGCCCCAGCATTTT
V gene: TRBV7-8; clone size: .; D gene: .; J gene: TRBJ2-1; CDR3 length: 16; CDR3 protein: CASSSSGSFSYNEQFF; CDR3 DNA: TGTGCCAGCAGTTCGTCCGGGAGTTTCTCCTACAATGAGCAGTTCTTC
V gene: TRBV12-3/TRBV12-4; clone size: many; D gene: .; J gene: TRBJ2-6; CDR3 length: 15; CDR3 protein: CASIYGGAGANVLTF; CDR3 DNA: TGTGCCAGCATTTACGGGGGCGCTGGGGCCAACGTCCTGACTTTC
V gene: TRBV10-3; clone size: .; D gene: TRBD2; J gene: TRBJ2-2; CDR3 length: 15; CDR3 protein: CAISVREGRSGELFF; CDR3 DNA: TGTGCCATCAGTGTGCGGGAGGGCCGTTCCGGGGAGCTGTTTTTT
V gene: TRBV29-1; clone size: many; D gene: TRBD1; J gene: TRBJ1-2; CDR3 length: 12; CDR3 protein: CSVGDRGYGYTF; CDR3 DNA: TGCAGCGTTGGGGACAGGGGGTATGGCTACACCTTC
V gene: TRBV12-3/TRBV12-4; clone size: few; D gene: TRBD2; J gene: TRBJ2-2; CDR3 length: 14; CDR3 protein: CASRLAGGPGELFF; CDR3 DNA: TGTGCCAGCAGACTAGCGGGAGGGCCCGGGGAGCTGTTTTTT
V gene: TRBV3-1; clone size: many; D gene: .; J gene: TRBJ1-1; CDR3 length: 12; CDR3 protein: CASTRGDTEAFF; CDR3 DNA: TGTGCCAGCACTCGCGGGGACACTGAAGCTTTCTTT
V gene: TRBV29-1; clone size: many; D gene: .; J gene: TRBJ2-2; CDR3 length: 15; CDR3 protein: CSVPRAAGDTGELFF; CDR3 DNA: TGCAGCGTTCCTAGGGCGGCCGGTGACACCGGGGAGCTGTTTTTT
V gene: TRBV12-3/TRBV12-4; clone size: few; D gene: TRBD2; J gene: TRBJ2-1; CDR3 length: 15; CDR3 protein: CASSQPGLGYNEQFF; CDR3 DNA: TGTGCCAGCAGCCAGCCGGGACTAGGCTACAATGAGCAGTTCTTC
V gene: TRBV11-2; clone size: many; D gene: .; J gene: TRBJ2-5; CDR3 length: 16; CDR3 protein: CASSLDRGRDQETQYF; CDR3 DNA: TGTGCCAGCAGCTTAGATAGGGGCAGGGACCAAGAGACCCAGTACTTC
V gene: TRBV5-1; clone size: few; D gene: TRBD2; J gene: TRBJ2-1; CDR3 length: 16; CDR3 protein: CASGGGRRERGNEQFF; CDR3 DNA: TGCGCCAGCGGTGGAGGTCGGCGGGAGAGGGGCAATGAGCAGTTCTTC
V gene: TRBV5-6; clone size: .; D gene: .; J gene: TRBJ1-4; CDR3 length: 17; CDR3 protein: CASSLEGGESLNEKLFF; CDR3 DNA: TGTGCCAGCAGCTTGGAGGGGGGGGAGTCTCTCAATGAAAAACTGTTTTTT
V gene: TRBV7-8; clone size: many; D gene: .; J gene: TRBJ1-5; CDR3 length: 16; CDR3 protein: CASSTSGAVGNQPQHF; CDR3 DNA: TGTGCCAGCAGCACATCAGGGGCCGTCGGGAATCAGCCCCAGCATTTT
V gene: TRBV7-9; clone size: many; D gene: TRBD1; J gene: TRBJ2-2; CDR3 length: 15; CDR3 protein: CASSWGQVTTGELFF; CDR3 DNA: TGTGCCAGCAGCTGGGGACAGGTGACCACCGGGGAGCTGTTTTTT
V gene: TRBV5-6; clone size: few; D gene: .; J gene: TRBJ1-5; CDR3 length: 14; CDR3 protein: CASSSGPFNQPQHF; CDR3 DNA: TGTGCCAGCAGCTCAGGCCCGTTCAATCAGCCCCAGCATTTT
V gene: TRBV7-3; clone size: few; D gene: TRBD1; J gene: TRBJ1-2; CDR3 length: 16; CDR3 protein: CASSLKGPGGAEGYTF; CDR3 DNA: TGTGCCAGCAGCTTAAAAGGCCCAGGGGGCGCGGAAGGCTACACCTTC
V gene: TRBV18; clone size: many; D gene: .; J gene: TRBJ2-7; CDR3 length: 12; CDR3 protein: CASSPTGYEQYF; CDR3 DNA: TGTGCCAGCTCGCCGACGGGTTACGAGCAGTACTTC
V gene: TRBV12-3/TRBV12-4; clone size: many; D gene: .; J gene: TRBJ1-1; CDR3 length: 13; CDR3 protein: CASSPELNTEAFF; CDR3 DNA: TGTGCCAGCAGTCCCGAGCTGAACACTGAAGCTTTCTTT
V gene: TRBV30; clone size: many; D gene: .; J gene: TRBJ2-3; CDR3 length: 15; CDR3 protein: CAWSKGLQSTDTQYF; CDR3 DNA: TGTGCCTGGAGCAAGGGACTTCAGAGCACAGATACGCAGTATTTT
V gene: TRBV11-3; clone size: many; D gene: .; J gene: TRBJ2-3; CDR3 length: 17; CDR3 protein: CASSLTPSGSSTDTQYF; CDR3 DNA: TGTGCCAGCAGCTTGACCCCGAGCGGATCTAGCACAGATACGCAGTATTTT
V gene: TRBV20-1; clone size: many; D gene: .; J gene: TRBJ1-4; CDR3 length: 12; CDR3 protein: CSARGRAEKLFF; CDR3 DNA: TGCAGTGCTAGAGGCAGGGCTGAAAAACTGTTTTTT
V gene: TRBV29-1; clone size: few; D gene: TRBD1; J gene: TRBJ2-2; CDR3 length: 15; CDR3 protein: CSVTRDRAKAGELFF; CDR3 DNA: TGCAGCGTTACCCGTGACAGGGCTAAAGCCGGGGAGCTGTTTTTT
V gene: TRBV29-1; clone size: few; D gene: .; J gene: TRBJ2-7; CDR3 length: 12; CDR3 protein: CSVARNSYEQYF; CDR3 DNA: TGCAGCGTTGCGAGAAACTCCTACGAACAGTACTTC
V gene: TRBV12-3/TRBV12-4; clone size: many; D gene: .; J gene: TRBJ2-1; CDR3 length: 14; CDR3 protein: CASSSAGRGNEQFF; CDR3 DNA: TGTGCCAGCAGTTCGGCGGGACGGGGCAATGAGCAGTTCTTC
V gene: TRBV7-9; clone size: .; D gene: .; J gene: TRBJ2-1; CDR3 length: 13; CDR3 protein: CASSSGVIVEQFF; CDR3 DNA: TGTGCCAGCAGCTCAGGGGTTATAGTTGAGCAGTTCTTC
V gene: TRBV12-5; clone size: .; D gene: TRBD1; J gene: TRBJ1-5; CDR3 length: 14; CDR3 protein: CASGIGQGIEPQHF; CDR3 DNA: TGTGCTAGTGGTATCGGACAGGGAATAGAGCCCCAGCATTTT
V gene: TRBV2; clone size: once; D gene: TRBD1; J gene: TRBJ1-4; CDR3 length: 16; CDR3 protein: CASSKPRTGLDEKLFF; CDR3 DNA: TGTGCCAGCAGTAAACCTCGGACAGGGCTTGATGAAAAACTGTTTTTT
V gene: TRBV7-8; clone size: many; D gene: .; J gene: TRBJ2-1; CDR3 length: 16; CDR3 protein: CASSLGGHFTYNEQFF; CDR3 DNA: TGTGCCAGCAGCTTAGGAGGACATTTTACCTACAATGAGCAGTTCTTC
V gene: TRBV20-1; clone size: few; D gene: .; J gene: TRBJ1-5; CDR3 length: 15; CDR3 protein: CSARKPQEKNQPQHF; CDR3 DNA: TGCAGTGCTAGAAAACCCCAGGAAAAGAATCAGCCCCAGCATTTT
V gene: TRBV7-2; clone size: many; D gene: .; J gene: TRBJ2-3; CDR3 length: 15; CDR3 protein: CASSSNKFSTDTQYF; CDR3 DNA: TGTGCCAGCAGCTCAAACAAGTTTAGCACAGATACGCAGTATTTT
V gene: TRBV20-1; clone size: many; D gene: TRBD2; J gene: TRBJ2-3; CDR3 length: 14; CDR3 protein: CRGIAGGSTDTQYF; CDR3 DNA: TGCAGGGGAATAGCGGGAGGTAGCACAGATACGCAGTATTTT
V gene: TRBV7-9; clone size: .; D gene: .; J gene: TRBJ1-6; CDR3 length: 17; CDR3 protein: CASSLADGVAYNSPLHF; CDR3 DNA: TGTGCCAGCAGCTTAGCAGATGGTGTTGCGTATAATTCACCCCTCCACTTT
V gene: TRBV30; clone size: few; D gene: .; J gene: TRBJ1-3; CDR3 length: 14; CDR3 protein: CAWSAGSTGNTIYF; CDR3 DNA: TGTGCCTGGAGTGCCGGCAGTACTGGAAACACCATATATTTT
V gene: TRBV11-2; clone size: many; D gene: .; J gene: TRBJ1-1; CDR3 length: 15; CDR3 protein: CASSLEGGPNTEAFF; CDR3 DNA: TGTGCCAGCAGCCTAGAAGGGGGGCCGAACACTGAAGCTTTCTTT
V gene: TRBV28; clone size: few; D gene: TRBD1; J gene: TRBJ2-4; CDR3 length: 17; CDR3 protein: CASSFWGAAGGSGIQYF; CDR3 DNA: TGTGCCAGCAGTTTTTGGGGGGCGGCAGGGGGCTCGGGCATTCAGTACTTC
V gene: TRBV15; clone size: many; D gene: TRBD1; J gene: TRBJ2-5; CDR3 length: 14; CDR3 protein: CATSRGQGRETQYF; CDR3 DNA: TGTGCCACCAGCAGAGGACAGGGGAGAGAGACCCAGTACTTC
V gene: TRBV12-3/TRBV12-4; clone size: .; D gene: .; J gene: TRBJ2-6; CDR3 length: 14; CDR3 protein: CASRRDVGANVLTF; CDR3 DNA: TGTGCCAGCAGGCGGGACGTCGGGGCCAACGTCCTGACTTTC
V gene: TRBV5-1; clone size: .; D gene: .; J gene: TRBJ2-3; CDR3 length: 14; CDR3 protein: CASSLVGGPDTQYF; CDR3 DNA: TGCGCCAGCAGCTTGGTCGGGGGGCCAGATACGCAGTATTTT
V gene: TRBV11-2; clone size: many; D gene: .; J gene: TRBJ2-7; CDR3 length: 14; CDR3 protein: CASSLFGPSYEQYF; CDR3 DNA: TGTGCCAGCAGCTTATTTGGGCCCTCCTACGAGCAGTACTTC
V gene: TRBV3-1; clone size: .; D gene: TRBD2; J gene: TRBJ2-1; CDR3 length: 18; CDR3 protein: CASSHLVVSGRALSEQFF; CDR3 DNA: TGTGCCAGCAGCCATCTAGTTGTAAGCGGGAGGGCCCTCAGTGAGCAGTTCTTC
V gene: TRBV5-5; clone size: few; D gene: TRBD1; J gene: TRBJ1-4; CDR3 length: 14; CDR3 protein: CASSPRGGHEKLFF; CDR3 DNA: TGTGCCAGCAGCCCTCGAGGGGGCCATGAAAAACTGTTTTTT
V gene: TRBV3-1; clone size: few; D gene: TRBD2; J gene: TRBJ2-1; CDR3 length: 16; CDR3 protein: CASSQDGSGSGNEQFF; CDR3 DNA: TGTGCCAGCAGCCAAGATGGAAGCGGGAGCGGAAATGAGCAGTTCTTC
V gene: TRBV11-1; clone size: .; D gene: .; J gene: TRBJ1-6; CDR3 length: 14; CDR3 protein: CASSMGQNNSPLHF; CDR3 DNA: TGTGCCAGCAGCATGGGACAAAATAATTCACCCCTCCACTTT
V gene: TRBV4-1; clone size: .; D gene: TRBD2; J gene: TRBJ2-1; CDR3 length: 16; CDR3 protein: CASSQVAGGIYNEQFF; CDR3 DNA: TGCGCCAGCAGCCAAGTGGCGGGAGGGATCTACAATGAGCAGTTCTTC
V gene: TRBV5-1; clone size: many; D gene: .; J gene: TRBJ1-2; CDR3 length: 15; CDR3 protein: CASSLDRPGSYGYTF; CDR3 DNA: TGCGCCAGCAGCTTGGATCGCCCAGGGTCCTATGGCTACACCTTC
V gene: TRBV7-3; clone size: many; D gene: .; J gene: TRBJ2-5; CDR3 length: 15; CDR3 protein: CASSHGGGIRETQYF; CDR3 DNA: TGTGCCAGCAGCCACGGGGGAGGAATCAGAGAGACCCAGTACTTC
V gene: TRBV27; clone size: .; D gene: TRBD1; J gene: TRBJ1-3; CDR3 length: 15; CDR3 protein: CASSFRGRTGNTIYF; CDR3 DNA: TGTGCCAGCAGTTTTAGGGGGCGTACTGGAAACACCATATATTTT
V gene: TRBV15; clone size: many; D gene: .; J gene: TRBJ1-2; CDR3 length: 14; CDR3 protein: CATSSIGGDYGYTF; CDR3 DNA: TGTGCCACCAGCAGCATAGGCGGTGATTATGGCTACACCTTC
V gene: TRBV24-1; clone size: .; D gene: TRBD2; J gene: TRBJ2-1; CDR3 length: 15; CDR3 protein: CATSDWTSGIDEQFF; CDR3 DNA: TGTGCCACCAGCGATTGGACTAGCGGGATCGATGAGCAGTTCTTC
V gene: TRBV3-1; clone size: many; D gene: .; J gene: TRBJ2-5; CDR3 length: 13; CDR3 protein: CASSQPGTETQYF; CDR3 DNA: TGTGCCAGCAGCCAGCCCGGGACGGAGACCCAGTACTTC
V gene: TRBV30; clone size: many; D gene: .; J gene: TRBJ2-3; CDR3 length: 11; CDR3 protein: CAWSGAFTQYF; CDR3 DNA: TGTGCCTGGAGTGGAGCATTTACGCAGTATTTT
V gene: TRBV3-1; clone size: many; D gene: TRBD2; J gene: TRBJ2-1; CDR3 length: 18; CDR3 protein: CASSSRTSGRMAYNEQFF; CDR3 DNA: TGTGCCAGCAGCTCCCGGACTAGCGGGAGAATGGCCTACAATGAGCAGTTCTTC
V gene: TRBV6-1; clone size: .; D gene: .; J gene: TRBJ2-1; CDR3 length: 12; CDR3 protein: CASSTGSNEQFF; CDR3 DNA: TGTGCCAGCTCTACGGGAAGTAATGAGCAGTTCTTC